Listed below are T cell receptor beta chains from one sample, sequenced in a study of identical twins. TCRdb ran MiXCR on the 5' RACE reads and lists one entry per CDR3 protein. The sample records 700,000 or so distinct CDR3 sequences, around 20% being singletons. The same data also went into a second study, on T cells expressing NK-cell markers.

Sample: PBMCs. The receptors here all came from a woman between 18 and 29 years old in good health. The CDR3 runs from the conserved cysteine through the conserved F or W. The order of the fields is clone size, D gene, V gene, J gene, CDR3 DNA, CDR3 protein. D genes are given only for firm matches. Some rows have no size entry. The others give once, few or many, or a class for an expanded clone.

.	.	TRBV20-1	TRBJ2-7	TGCAGTGCTAGAGATCCGCTGTCAGGGGAAGATGGGCAGTACTTC	CSARDPLSGEDGQYF
.	TRBD2	TRBV5-1	TRBJ2-1	TGCGCCAGCAGCTTGTCCCTAGCGGGAGATAATGAGCAGTTCTTC	CASSLSLAGDNEQFF
many	.	TRBV7-9	TRBJ2-2	TGTGCCAGCAGCTCCAACAGGGAAGTGAACACCGGGGAGCTGTTTTTT	CASSSNREVNTGELFF
many	.	TRBV12-3/TRBV12-4	TRBJ1-6	TGTGCCAGCAGTTTAGCGCCCTTCACCTCACCCCTCCACTTT	CASSLAPFTSPLHF
few	.	TRBV5-4	TRBJ2-1	TGTGCCAGCAGCTCGACGGGGAGAGAGCAGTTCTTC	CASSSTGREQFF
.	.	TRBV2	TRBJ2-7	TGTGCCGGAATGACGTGGGACGCCAGCTCCTACGAGCAGTACTTC	CAGMTWDASSYEQYF
few	TRBD2	TRBV20-1	TRBJ2-3	TGCAGTGCTAGCGGGAGGGTTAGCACAGATACGCAGTATTTT	CSASGRVSTDTQYF
many	TRBD1	TRBV6-5	TRBJ1-2	TGTGCCAGCAGTTACCCCGGGACAGTTGGCTACACCTTC	CASSYPGTVGYTF
many	.	TRBV29-1	TRBJ2-1	TGCAGCGGTAGCGGCAATGAGCAGTTCTTC	CSGSGNEQFF
.	.	TRBV12-3/TRBV12-4	TRBJ2-1	TGTGCCAGCAGTTTATTGAACAATGAGCAGTTCTTC	CASSLLNNEQFF
many	.	TRBV7-2	TRBJ1-4	TGTGCCAGCAGGGCCAAGACGGGTTACGAAAAACTGTTTTTT	CASRAKTGYEKLFF
.	TRBD2	TRBV4-3	TRBJ2-7	TGCGCCAGCAGCCAAGCCACTAGCGGCTTCTACGAGCAGTACTTC	CASSQATSGFYEQYF
.	.	TRBV7-9	TRBJ2-7	TGTGCCAGCAGCTTAAGTACGGGTTTTAGTCTCGAGCAGTACTTC	CASSLSTGFSLEQYF
few	.	TRBV15	TRBJ2-7	TGTGCCACCAGCAACCAGGGGTCTGGCTACGAGCAGTACTTC	CATSNQGSGYEQYF
few	TRBD2	TRBV3-1	TRBJ2-5	TGTGCCAGCAGCCGAGGGACTAGCGGTTACCAAGAGACCCAGTACTTC	CASSRGTSGYQETQYF
few	.	TRBV29-1	TRBJ2-2	TGCAGCGTTGGAATGCAGGACTCGAACACCGGGGAGCTGTTTTTT	CSVGMQDSNTGELFF
few	.	TRBV5-1	TRBJ2-2	TGCGCCAGCAGCTTCGATCCGGGGAACACCGGGGAGCTGTTTTTT	CASSFDPGNTGELFF
few	.	TRBV20-1	TRBJ2-5	TGCAGTGCTCCCCTCGGCAAAGAAGAGACCCAGTACTTC	CSAPLGKEETQYF
.	TRBD2	TRBV18	TRBJ2-3	TGTGCCAGCTCCCCTACGGGGGGGCCTGGGGATACGCAGTATTTT	CASSPTGGPGDTQYF
few	.	TRBV5-1	TRBJ2-1	TGCGCCAGCAGCTTGCAGGGACGATACAATGAGCAGTTCTTC	CASSLQGRYNEQFF
.	.	TRBV11-2	TRBJ2-7	TGTGCCAGCAGCTTAGAATTTCAGGGTGGCTCCTACGAGCAGTACTTC	CASSLEFQGGSYEQYF
many	TRBD2	TRBV6-4	TRBJ2-1	TGTGCCAGCAGTGACGGGACTAGCGGGGGCAATGAGCAGTTCTTC	CASSDGTSGGNEQFF
.	.	TRBV20-1	TRBJ2-3	TGCAGTGCTAGTATCCCGGAACCAGCCACAGATACGCAGTATTTT	CSASIPEPATDTQYF
.	TRBD1	TRBV29-1	TRBJ2-7	TGCAGCGTTCGTCCGGGACAGTTGAGCTCCTACGAGCAGTACTTC	CSVRPGQLSSYEQYF
.	.	TRBV5-1	TRBJ1-2	TGCGCCAGCAGCGTGGACCCAGCTGGGGGCTACACCTTC	CASSVDPAGGYTF
.	.	TRBV6-1	TRBJ2-7	TGTGCCAGCAGTCCCCAAAACCACTACGAGCAGTACTTC	CASSPQNHYEQYF
.	TRBD1	TRBV11-2	TRBJ2-1	TGTGCCAGCAGCTCCTTTGCGTCACAGGGGGGCAATGAGCAGTTCTTC	CASSSFASQGGNEQFF
.	TRBD2	TRBV9	TRBJ2-1	TGTGCCAGCAGCGAGGGACTAGCGGGCCAAAATGAGCAGTTCTTC	CASSEGLAGQNEQFF
many	TRBD1	TRBV12-3/TRBV12-4	TRBJ1-5	TGTGCCAGCAGTTTAGGCGGGGGACAGGTACAACAGCCCCAGCATTTT	CASSLGGGQVQQPQHF
.	TRBD2	TRBV5-1	TRBJ2-1	TGCGCCAGCAGCTCGTTCCGCGGGAGGTCCAATGAGCAGTTCTTC	CASSSFRGRSNEQFF
.	.	TRBV7-3	TRBJ2-3	TGTGCCAGCCGTTCGCAGGTCACAGATACGCAGTATTTT	CASRSQVTDTQYF
few	.	TRBV20-1	TRBJ1-1	TGCAGTGCTAAGGAGGGAAACACTGAAGCTTTCTTT	CSAKEGNTEAFF
.	.	TRBV7-9	TRBJ2-5	TGTGCCAGCAGCTTAGCGGCGTCTTACCAAGAGACCCAGTACTTC	CASSLAASYQETQYF
many	.	TRBV7-8	TRBJ2-5	TGTGCCAGCAGCCTGTCCGGGCTAGCGAAAGAGACCCAGTACTTC	CASSLSGLAKETQYF
.	.	TRBV28	TRBJ2-6	TGTGCCAGCAGTTCCCTCGGTGGGGCCAACGTCCTGACTTTC	CASSSLGGANVLTF
few	TRBD1	TRBV7-8	TRBJ2-3	TGTGCCAGCATCAAGAAGGGGGCCCCAGATACGCAGTATTTT	CASIKKGAPDTQYF
few	.	TRBV4-3	TRBJ2-3	TGCGCCAGCAGCCAAACGCGTAGCCTGCCCACAGATACGCAGTATTTT	CASSQTRSLPTDTQYF
few	TRBD1	TRBV24-1	TRBJ1-5	TGTGCCACCGCCGTTGGCAGGGGGCAGGGAGAACAGCCCCAGCATTTT	CATAVGRGQGEQPQHF
many	.	TRBV6-1	TRBJ1-1	TGTGCCAGCAGCAGCCCCGTGAACACTGAAGCTTTCTTT	CASSSPVNTEAFF
.	.	TRBV5-6	TRBJ2-7	TGTGCCAGCAGCTCGCTTAAGACATTCTCCTACGAGCAGTACTTC	CASSSLKTFSYEQYF
few	.	TRBV12-3/TRBV12-4	TRBJ1-2	TGTGCCAGTGGGAGACGGGGCGAAAACTATGGCTACACCTTC	CASGRRGENYGYTF
.	TRBD1	TRBV30	TRBJ2-7	TGTGCCTGGAGTACAGGGGTTTACTACGAGCAGTACTTC	CAWSTGVYYEQYF
many	.	TRBV7-9	TRBJ2-3	TGTGCCAGCAGCTTGGCCCTGGGGGGCGATACGCAGTATTTT	CASSLALGGDTQYF
few	.	TRBV20-1	TRBJ2-2	TGCAGTGCTAGAGATCTAAGCTCCTCGAACACCGGGGAGCTGTTTTTT	CSARDLSSSNTGELFF
many	.	TRBV10-3	TRBJ2-7	TGTGCCATCAGTGAGCCTGAATACGAGCAGTACTTC	CAISEPEYEQYF